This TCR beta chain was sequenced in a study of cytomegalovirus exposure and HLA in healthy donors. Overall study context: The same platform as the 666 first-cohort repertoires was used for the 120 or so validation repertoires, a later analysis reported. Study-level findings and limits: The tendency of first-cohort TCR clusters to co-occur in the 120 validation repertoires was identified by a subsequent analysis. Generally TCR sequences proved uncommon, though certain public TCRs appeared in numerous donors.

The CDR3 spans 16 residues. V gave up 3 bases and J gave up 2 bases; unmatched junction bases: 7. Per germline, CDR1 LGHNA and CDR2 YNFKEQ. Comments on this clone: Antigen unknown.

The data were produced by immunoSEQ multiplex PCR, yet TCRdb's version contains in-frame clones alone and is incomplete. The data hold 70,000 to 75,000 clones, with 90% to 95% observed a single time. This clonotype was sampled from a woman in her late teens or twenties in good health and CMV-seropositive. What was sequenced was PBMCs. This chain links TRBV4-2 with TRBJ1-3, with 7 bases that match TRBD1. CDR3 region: CASSHYDRDAGNTIYF. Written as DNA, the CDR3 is TGTGCCAGCAGCCACTACGACAGGGATGCTGGAAACACCATATATTTT.